Listed below are T cell receptor beta chains from one sample, sequenced in a study of Ad26.COV2.S vaccination and SARS-CoV-2 variants. Assay: immunoSEQ multiplex PCR; the TCRdb copy retains only in-frame clones and omits some. Among about 680,000 clones listed, around 89% were seen once. The sample was peripheral blood, taken in a trial of Ad26.COV2.S vaccine versus placebo. All receptors come from a person between 18 and 65 years old who received the Ad26.COV2.S COVID-19 vaccine or a placebo. CDR3s include the opening cysteine and the closing phenylalanine or tryptophan. The order of the fields is CDR3 length, clone size, D gene, J gene, V gene, CDR3 DNA, CDR3 protein. D genes are given only for firm matches. Only some rows state a clone size, as once, few, many or a class for expanded clones.

13 once - TRBJ1-1 TRBV6-5 TGTGCCAGCAATAACCTTATGAACACTGAAGCTTTCTTT CASNNLMNTEAFF
12 - - TRBJ2-7 TRBV10-3 TGTGCCATCAGTGACACCCCCTACGAGCAGTACTTC CAISDTPYEQYF
15 - TRBD2 TRBJ2-5 TRBV5-1 TGCGCCAGCAGCCCGACCCTAGCGGGGCGAGAGACCCAGTACTTC CASSPTLAGRETQYF
17 - TRBD1 TRBJ2-2 TRBV7-9 TGTGCCAGCAGCTCGCTTGGGACAGACTCGAACACCGGGGAGCTGTTTTTT CASSSLGTDSNTGELFF
16 - - TRBJ1-1 TRBV7-9 TGTGCCAGCAGCTTAACGGGGGTCCTCATGAACACTGAAGCTTTCTTT CASSLTGVLMNTEAFF
11 - - TRBJ1-2 TRBV28 TGTGCCAGCAGTTTGGGGTTTGGCTACACCTTC CASSLGFGYTF
15 - TRBD2 TRBJ2-1 TRBV5-1 TGCGCCAGCAGCTTGGTGGTAGCGGGAAACAATGAGCAGTTCTTC CASSLVVAGNNEQFF
15 - TRBD1 TRBJ2-4 TRBV30 TGTGCCTGGAGCCTTACCGGGACAGGGGGGAACATTCAGTACTTC CAWSLTGTGGNIQYF
15 - TRBD2 TRBJ2-7 TRBV4-2 TGTGCCAGCAGCCAGGAGGGACTAGCAAGCTACGAGCAGTACTTC CASSQEGLASYEQYF
12 once - TRBJ2-7 TRBV5-1 TGCGCCAGCAGCCTGGAGGCAAACCACCCTAGCTTC CASSLEANHPSF
15 many TRBD1 TRBJ2-5 TRBV11-3 TGTGCCAGCAGCTCCTCCGGGACAGGCCAAGAGACCCAGTACTTC CASSSSGTGQETQYF
17 few TRBD2 TRBJ2-3 TRBV10-1 TGCGCCAGCAGTTCTAGCGGGAGGGCCTTCGGGGCAGATACGCAGTATTTT CASSSSGRAFGADTQYF
15 - TRBD1 TRBJ2-3 TRBV6-2/TRBV6-3 TGTGCCAGCAGTCACCAGGGACAGGGGGCGGATACGCAGTATTTT CASSHQGQGADTQYF
13 - TRBD1 TRBJ1-2 TRBV18 TGTGCCAGCTCGCCTGACAGGGAAGAAGGCTACACCTTC CASSPDREEGYTF
14 - - TRBJ1-6 TRBV7-8 TGTGCCAGCAGCGAGACCTCCTGGAATTCACCCCTCCACTTT CASSETSWNSPLHF
11 - - TRBJ2-7 TRBV5-1 TGCGCCAGCAGCGACGCCTACGAGCAGTACTTC CASSDAYEQYF
14 - TRBD1 TRBJ1-1 TRBV19 TGTGCCAGTAGTAATCGGGACAGGGCCACTGAAGCTTTCTTT CASSNRDRATEAFF
12 - - TRBJ2-5 TRBV5-1 TGCGCCAGCAGCTCCTCCCAAGAGACCCAGTACTTC CASSSSQETQYF
16 - TRBD2 TRBJ2-7 TRBV7-8 TGTGCCAGCAGCTTGAGTGCGGGAGGGCCGGCCTACGAGCAGTACTTC CASSLSAGGPAYEQYF
14 - - TRBJ1-1 TRBV5-6 TGTGCCAGCAGCTTGGGTCACACGGGGACTGAAGCTTTCTTT CASSLGHTGTEAFF
15 few - TRBJ2-7 TRBV7-9 TGTGCCAGCAGCCCACGACGTGGGGGACGTCACGAGCAGTACTTC CASSPRRGGRHEQYF
13 few TRBD2 TRBJ2-7 TRBV10-1 TGCGCCAGCCCGGGAGGGGGAGAATACGAGCAGTACTTC CASPGGGEYEQYF
12 - - TRBJ1-1 TRBV12-5 TGTGCTAGTGGTTTGGTCACAGGGGAAGCTTTCTTT CASGLVTGEAFF
15 - TRBD2 TRBJ2-1 TRBV19 TGTGCCAGTAGTGAGGGACTAGCGGGTTACAATGAGCAGTTCTTC CASSEGLAGYNEQFF
13 - - TRBJ2-2 TRBV5-5 TGTGCCAGCACCCTATGGCCCACCGGGGAGCTGTTTTTT CASTLWPTGELFF
15 - - TRBJ1-1 TRBV10-3 TGTGCCATCGCCCCCTGGCAGGCGGGGAACACTGAAGCTTTCTTT CAIAPWQAGNTEAFF
11 - - TRBJ1-5 TRBV2 TGTGCCAGCGGGGGCAATCAGCCCCAGCATTTT CASGGNQPQHF
18 - TRBD2 TRBJ2-1 TRBV19 TGTGCCAGTAGTATACGCCTAGCGGAACGATATTTCTACAATGAGCAGTTCTTC CASSIRLAERYFYNEQFF
14 - - TRBJ2-7 TRBV19 TGTGCCAGTAGTGACGGACAAAGCTCCTACGAGCAGTACTTC CASSDGQSSYEQYF
13 - - TRBJ2-3 TRBV4-3 TGCGCCAGCAGCCCAGGGACCACAGATACGCAGTATTTT CASSPGTTDTQYF
17 - - TRBJ2-7 TRBV27 TGTGCCAACACTTTGGGGTTGAGGCGGAAGGGCACCTACGAGCAGTACTTC CANTLGLRRKGTYEQYF
17 - TRBD1 TRBJ2-5 TRBV7-8 TGTGCCAGCAGCTCTCGACAGGGGGATGGCTTAAGGGAGACCCAGTACTTC CASSSRQGDGLRETQYF
16 few TRBD2 TRBJ2-7 TRBV7-2 TGTGCCAGCAGCTTAGTGGGCAGAGGACTAGCAGGCGAGCAGTACTTC CASSLVGRGLAGEQYF
15 many - TRBJ2-2 TRBV6-4 TGTGCCAGCAGTGAAGGCGGGTCCGACACCGGGGAGCTGTTTTTT CASSEGGSDTGELFF
16 - - TRBJ2-5 TRBV6-5 TGTGCCAGCAGTTCCCCGTGGGGCAGTCGGCAAGAGACCCAGTACTTC CASSSPWGSRQETQYF
15 few - TRBJ1-2 TRBV14 TGTGCCAGCAGCCCACTGGACCGGGTCTATTATGGCTACACCTTC CASSPLDRVYYGYTF
16 - TRBD2 TRBJ2-1 TRBV3-1/TRBV3-2 TGTGCCAGCAGCCAAGACCCCGGACTAGCGGGAGGTAAGCAGTTCTTC CASSQDPGLAGGKQFF
15 - TRBD1 TRBJ2-1 TRBV19 TGTGCCAGTAGTCTCCGGGACAGGGGTATCAATGAGCAGTTCTTC CASSLRDRGINEQFF
13 - TRBD1 TRBJ2-7 TRBV9 TGTGCCAGCAGCGAGACGACAGGGGTCGAGCAGTACTTC CASSETTGVEQYF
15 few TRBD1 TRBJ2-7 TRBV4-3 TGCGCCAGCAGCCCGGGACAGGGGGCATTCTACGAGCAGTACTTC CASSPGQGAFYEQYF
13 - - TRBJ1-5 TRBV7-9 TGTGCCACCCAGAGGGGCCCCAATCAGCCCCAGCATTTT CATQRGPNQPQHF
13 few - TRBJ2-1 TRBV7-2 TGTGCCAGCAGCTTAGCGCACACTAGTGGGACGTTCTTC CASSLAHTSGTFF
15 - TRBD2 TRBJ2-5 TRBV11-2 TGTGCCAGCAGCTCGGACACCCCGGGGGGGGAGACCCAGTACTTC CASSSDTPGGETQYF
15 - TRBD2 TRBJ2-7 TRBV3-1/TRBV3-2 TGTGCCAGCAGCCAAGATAGCGGCGGCGGGAGCGAGCAGTACTTC CASSQDSGGGSEQYF
17 - - TRBJ2-7 TRBV19 TGTGCCAGTAGTATAGCCTCCCCAGGGAGAAGTCTTTACGAGCAGTACTTC CASSIASPGRSLYEQYF
14 - - TRBJ1-4 TRBV7-9 TGTGCCAGCAGCGGGAGGGGGATTAATGAAAAACTGTTTTTT CASSGRGINEKLFF
15 - TRBD2 TRBJ2-1 TRBV11-2 TGTGCCAGCAGCCCTAGCGGGGGGGCATACAATGAGCAGTTCTTC CASSPSGGAYNEQFF
14 - TRBD1 TRBJ2-5 TRBV18 TGTGCCAGCTCACCACCGGGACAGCAAGAGACCCAGTACTTC CASSPPGQQETQYF
14 - - TRBJ2-1 TRBV6-4 TGTGCCAGCAGGAATACTAATAGGGGGGATGAGCAGTTCTTC CASRNTNRGDEQFF
13 - TRBD2 TRBJ2-3 TRBV10-3 TGTGCCATCAGCGGGGGGGCCCCAGATACGCAGTATTTT CAISGGAPDTQYF
13 - - TRBJ2-3 TRBV24-1 TGTGCCACCGGGGGACCAAGCACAGATACGCAGTATTTT CATGGPSTDTQYF
12 - - TRBJ1-1 TRBV9 TGTGCCAGCAGCGTAGGGGGAAGGGACGCTTTCTTT CASSVGGRDAFF
13 - - TRBJ1-3 TRBV19 TGTGCCAGTAGACAAGACTCTGGAAACACCATATATTTT CASRQDSGNTIYF
14 few - TRBJ1-4 TRBV10-3 TGTGCCATCAGTGAGACGGGGGCAGGTGAAAAACTGTTTTTT CAISETGAGEKLFF
15 - TRBD2 TRBJ2-1 TRBV11-2 TGTGCCAGCAGCCACGGACTAGCGGCCTACAATGAGCAGTTCTTC CASSHGLAAYNEQFF
14 - TRBD1 TRBJ2-7 TRBV30 TGTGCCTGGAGTGTCTGGACAGGAGTTTACGAGCAGTACTTC CAWSVWTGVYEQYF
16 - - TRBJ2-2 TRBV27 TGTGCCAGCAGTGATGGACCTCGCAGGGGATCCGGGGAGCTGTTTTTT CASSDGPRRGSGELFF
13 - TRBD1 TRBJ1-2 TRBV6-5 TGTGCCAGCAGCAGACAGGGGGCAGGTGGCTACACCTTC CASSRQGAGGYTF
13 - TRBD1 TRBJ1-2 TRBV5-1 TGCGCCAGCTCCGGACAGGGTACGACGGGCTACACCTTC CASSGQGTTGYTF
19 - TRBD1 TRBJ1-6 TRBV5-1 TGCGCCAGCAGCTTGGCCCCGGGACAGGGTTTTTCCTATAATTCACCCCTCCACTTT CASSLAPGQGFSYNSPLHF